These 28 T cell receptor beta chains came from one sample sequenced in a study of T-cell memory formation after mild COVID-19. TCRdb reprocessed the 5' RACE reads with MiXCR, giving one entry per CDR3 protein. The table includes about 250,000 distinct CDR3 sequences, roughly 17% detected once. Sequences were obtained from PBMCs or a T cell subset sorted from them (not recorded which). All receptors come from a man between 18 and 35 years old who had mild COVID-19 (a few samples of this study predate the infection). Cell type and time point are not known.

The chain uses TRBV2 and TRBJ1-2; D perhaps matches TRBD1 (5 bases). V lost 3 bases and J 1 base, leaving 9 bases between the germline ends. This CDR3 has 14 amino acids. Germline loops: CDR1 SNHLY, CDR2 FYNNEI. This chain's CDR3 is CASSDPGDNYGYTF. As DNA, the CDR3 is TGTGCCAGCAGTGACCCGGGGGATAACTATGGCTACACCTTC.

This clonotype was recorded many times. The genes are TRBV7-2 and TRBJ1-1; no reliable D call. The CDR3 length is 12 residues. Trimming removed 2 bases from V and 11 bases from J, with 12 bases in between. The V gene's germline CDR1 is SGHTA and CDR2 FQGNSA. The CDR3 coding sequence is TGTGCCAGCAGCTTATTTTCGGGTAGGGCTTTCTTT. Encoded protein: CASSLFSGRAFF.

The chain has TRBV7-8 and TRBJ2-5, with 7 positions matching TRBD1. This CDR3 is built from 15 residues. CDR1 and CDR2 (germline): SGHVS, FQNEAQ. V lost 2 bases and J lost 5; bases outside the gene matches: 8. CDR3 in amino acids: CASSLKQGNRETQYF. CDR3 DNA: TGTGCCAGCAGCTTAAAACAGGGGAATAGGGAGACCCAGTACTTC.

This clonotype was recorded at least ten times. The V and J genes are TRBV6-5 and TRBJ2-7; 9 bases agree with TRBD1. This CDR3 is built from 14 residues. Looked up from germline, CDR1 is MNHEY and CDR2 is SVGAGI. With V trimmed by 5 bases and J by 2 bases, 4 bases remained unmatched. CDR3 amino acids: CASSRTGVTYEQYV. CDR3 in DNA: TGTGCCAGCAGTCGGACAGGGGTCACCTACGAGCAGTACGTC.

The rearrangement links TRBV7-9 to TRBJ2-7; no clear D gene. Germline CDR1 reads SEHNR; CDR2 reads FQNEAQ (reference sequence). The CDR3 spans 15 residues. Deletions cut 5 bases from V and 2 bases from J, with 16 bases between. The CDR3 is CASSPLGRRPYEQYF. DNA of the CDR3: TGTGCCAGCAGCCCCTTAGGACGGCGACCCTACGAGCAGTACTTC.

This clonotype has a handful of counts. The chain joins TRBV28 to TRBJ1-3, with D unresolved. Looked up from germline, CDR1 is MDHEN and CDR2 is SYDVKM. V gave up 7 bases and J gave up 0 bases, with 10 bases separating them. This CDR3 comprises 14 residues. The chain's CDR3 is CASTPQVSGNTIYF. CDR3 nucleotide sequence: TGTGCCAGCACCCCCCAGGTCTCTGGAAACACCATATATTTT.

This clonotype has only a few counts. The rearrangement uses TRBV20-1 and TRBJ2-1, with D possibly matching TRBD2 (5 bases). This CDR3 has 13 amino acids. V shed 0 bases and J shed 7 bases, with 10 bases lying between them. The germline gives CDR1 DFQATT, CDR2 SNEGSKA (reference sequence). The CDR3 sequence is CSARDQWRNEQFF. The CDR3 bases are TGCAGTGCTAGAGATCAATGGAGGAATGAGCAGTTCTTC.

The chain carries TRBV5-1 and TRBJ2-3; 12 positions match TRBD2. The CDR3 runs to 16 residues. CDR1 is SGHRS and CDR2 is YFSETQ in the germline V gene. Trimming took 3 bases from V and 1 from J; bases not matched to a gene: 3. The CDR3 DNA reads TGCGCCAGCAGCTCAAGACTAGCGGGGGGCACAGATACGCAGTATTTT. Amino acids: CASSSRLAGGTDTQYF.

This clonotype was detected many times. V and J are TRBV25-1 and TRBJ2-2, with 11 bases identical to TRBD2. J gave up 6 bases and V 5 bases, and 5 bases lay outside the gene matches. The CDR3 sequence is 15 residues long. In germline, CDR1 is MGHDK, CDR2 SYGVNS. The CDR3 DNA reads TGTGCCAGCAGTTTTAGCGGGGGGGCGCCCGGGGAGCTGTTTTTT. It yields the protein CASSFSGGAPGELFF.

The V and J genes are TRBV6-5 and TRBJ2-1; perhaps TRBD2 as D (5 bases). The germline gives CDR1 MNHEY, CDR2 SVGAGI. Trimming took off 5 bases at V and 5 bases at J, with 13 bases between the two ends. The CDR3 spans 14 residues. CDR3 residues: CASSRYEGHNEQFF. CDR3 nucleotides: TGTGCCAGCAGTCGTTACGAGGGTCACAATGAGCAGTTCTTC.

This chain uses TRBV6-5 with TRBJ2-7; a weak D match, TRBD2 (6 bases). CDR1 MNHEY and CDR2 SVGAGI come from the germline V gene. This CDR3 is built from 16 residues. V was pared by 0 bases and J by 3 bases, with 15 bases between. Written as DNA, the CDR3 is TGTGCCAGCAGTTACTCGATGGGAGGTACCTTCTACGAGCAGTACTTC. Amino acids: CASSYSMGGTFYEQYF.

CDR3 amino acids: CASSNLSPGWRAPEGGYTF. The CDR3 nucleotides are TGTGCCAGTAGCAACCTCTCCCCCGGTTGGAGGGCCCCCGAGGGTGGCTACACCTTC. This rearrangement joins TRBV19 to TRBJ1-2; D uncertain. Germline CDR1 reads LNHDA; CDR2 reads SQIVND (reference sequence). V shed 6 bases and J shed 7 bases, with 33 bases lying between them. The CDR3 extends over 19 amino acids. Full variable domain (missing parts from reference TRBV19 and TRBJ1-2): DGGITQSPKYLFRKEGQNVTLSCEQNLNHDAMYWYRQDPGQGLRLIYYSQIVNDFQKGDIAEGYSVSREKKESFPLTVTSAQKNPTAFYLCASSNLSPGWRAPEGGYTFGSGTRLTVV.

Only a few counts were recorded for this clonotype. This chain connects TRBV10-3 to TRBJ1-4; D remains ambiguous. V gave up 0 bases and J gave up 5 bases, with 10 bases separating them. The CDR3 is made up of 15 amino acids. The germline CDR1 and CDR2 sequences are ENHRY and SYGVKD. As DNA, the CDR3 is TGTGCCATCAGTGAGTCGCTGATCCAAAATGAAAAACTGTTTTTT. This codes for CAISESLIQNEKLFF.

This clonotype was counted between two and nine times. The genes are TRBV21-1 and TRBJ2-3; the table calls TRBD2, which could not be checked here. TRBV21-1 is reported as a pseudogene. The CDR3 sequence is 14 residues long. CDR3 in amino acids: CASSNGGGGDTQYF. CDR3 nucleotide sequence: TGTGCCAGCAGCAACGGTGGGGGAGGAGATACGCAGTATTTT.

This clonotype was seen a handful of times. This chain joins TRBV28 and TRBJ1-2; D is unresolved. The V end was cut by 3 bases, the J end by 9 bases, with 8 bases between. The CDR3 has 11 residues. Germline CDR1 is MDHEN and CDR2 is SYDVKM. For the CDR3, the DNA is TGTGCCAGCAGTTTTCGAGGGAGCTACACCTTC. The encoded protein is CASSFRGSYTF.

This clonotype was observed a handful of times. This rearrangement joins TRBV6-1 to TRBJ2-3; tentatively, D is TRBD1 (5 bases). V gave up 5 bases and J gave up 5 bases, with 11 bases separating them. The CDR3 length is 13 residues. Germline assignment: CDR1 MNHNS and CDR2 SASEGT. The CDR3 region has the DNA TGTGCCAGCAGTTGGGGCCCACGAGATACGCAGTATTTT. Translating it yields CASSWGPRDTQYF.

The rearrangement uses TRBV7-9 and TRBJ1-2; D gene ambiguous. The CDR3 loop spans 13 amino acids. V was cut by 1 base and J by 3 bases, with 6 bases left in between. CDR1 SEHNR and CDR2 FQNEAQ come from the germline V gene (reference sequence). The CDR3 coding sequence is TGTGCCAGCAGCTTAGGGATCGACTATGGCTACACCTTC. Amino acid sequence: CASSLGIDYGYTF. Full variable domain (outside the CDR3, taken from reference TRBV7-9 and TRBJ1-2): DTGVSQNPRHKITKRGQNVTFRCDPISEHNRLYWYRQTLGQGPEFLTYFQNEAQLEKSRLLSDRFSAERPKGSFSTLEIQRTEQGDSAMYLCASSLGIDYGYTFGSGTRLTVV.

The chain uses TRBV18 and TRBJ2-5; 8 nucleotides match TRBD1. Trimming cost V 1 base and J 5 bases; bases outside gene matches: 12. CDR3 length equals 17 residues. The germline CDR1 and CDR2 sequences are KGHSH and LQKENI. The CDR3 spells CASSPRQGAVSKETQYF. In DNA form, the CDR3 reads TGTGCCAGCTCACCACGTCAGGGGGCGGTTTCGAAGGAGACCCAGTACTTC. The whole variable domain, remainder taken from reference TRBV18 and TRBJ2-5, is NAGVMQNPRHLVRRRGQEARLRCSPMKGHSHVYWYRQLPEEGLKFMVYLQKENIIDESGMPKERFSAEFPKEGPSILRIQQVVRGDSAAYFCASSPRQGAVSKETQYFGPGTRLLVL.

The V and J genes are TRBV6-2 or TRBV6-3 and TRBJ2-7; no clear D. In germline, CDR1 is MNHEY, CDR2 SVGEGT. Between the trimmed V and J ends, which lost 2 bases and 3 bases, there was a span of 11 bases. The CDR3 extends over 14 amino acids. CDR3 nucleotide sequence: TGTGCCAGCAGTTACGCCTTTAGGAGCTACGAGCAGTACTTC. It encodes CASSYAFRSYEQYF.

The CDR3 loop is CASSTQQGYSNQPQHF. The DNA of the CDR3 is TGTGCCAGCAGCACTCAACAGGGGTATAGCAATCAGCCCCAGCATTTT. The rearrangement joins TRBV5-6 to TRBJ1-5; 7 bases map to TRBD1. The germline gives CDR1 SGHDT, CDR2 YYEEEE. V lost 4 bases, J lost 0 bases, and 7 bases stayed unmatched. The CDR3 extends over 16 amino acids.

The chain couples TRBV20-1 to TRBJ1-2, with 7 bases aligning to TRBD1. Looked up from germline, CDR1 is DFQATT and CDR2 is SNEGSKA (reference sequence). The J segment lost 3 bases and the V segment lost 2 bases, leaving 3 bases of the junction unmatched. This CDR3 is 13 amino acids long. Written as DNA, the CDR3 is TGCAGTGCTAGAACGACAGGGCACTATGGCTACACCTTC. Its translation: CSARTTGHYGYTF.

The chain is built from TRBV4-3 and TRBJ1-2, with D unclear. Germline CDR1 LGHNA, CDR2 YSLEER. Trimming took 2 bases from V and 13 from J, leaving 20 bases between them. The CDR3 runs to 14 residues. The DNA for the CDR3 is TGCGCCAGCAGCCAACCTGGATTTGACCGATTGGCCACCTTC. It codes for CASSQPGFDRLATF.

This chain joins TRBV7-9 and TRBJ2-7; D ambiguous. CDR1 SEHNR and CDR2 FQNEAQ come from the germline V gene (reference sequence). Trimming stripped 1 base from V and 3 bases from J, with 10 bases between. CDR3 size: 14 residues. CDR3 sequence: CASSLVAWGYEQYF. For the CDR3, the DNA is TGTGCCAGCAGCTTAGTGGCCTGGGGCTACGAGCAGTACTTC.

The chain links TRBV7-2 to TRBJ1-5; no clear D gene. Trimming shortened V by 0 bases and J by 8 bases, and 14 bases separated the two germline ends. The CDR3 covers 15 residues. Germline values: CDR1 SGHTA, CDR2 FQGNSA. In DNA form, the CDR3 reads TGTGCCAGCAGCTTAGCGAAGCTTTCAAGCGAGCCCCAGCATTTT. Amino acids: CASSLAKLSSEPQHF.

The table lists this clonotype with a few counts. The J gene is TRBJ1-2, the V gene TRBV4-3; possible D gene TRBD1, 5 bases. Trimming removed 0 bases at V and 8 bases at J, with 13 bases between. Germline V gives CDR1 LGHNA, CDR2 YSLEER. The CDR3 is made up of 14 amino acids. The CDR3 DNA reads TGCGCCAGCAGCCAAGAGAGGGGCAGGGTGGGCTACACCTTC. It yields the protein CASSQERGRVGYTF.

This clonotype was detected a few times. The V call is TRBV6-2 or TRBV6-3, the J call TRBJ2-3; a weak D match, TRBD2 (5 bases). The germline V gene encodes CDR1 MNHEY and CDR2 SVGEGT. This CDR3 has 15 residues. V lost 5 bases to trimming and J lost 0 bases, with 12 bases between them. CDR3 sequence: CASSLLAASTDTQYF. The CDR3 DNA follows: TGTGCCAGCAGTCTTCTAGCAGCTAGCACAGATACGCAGTATTTT.

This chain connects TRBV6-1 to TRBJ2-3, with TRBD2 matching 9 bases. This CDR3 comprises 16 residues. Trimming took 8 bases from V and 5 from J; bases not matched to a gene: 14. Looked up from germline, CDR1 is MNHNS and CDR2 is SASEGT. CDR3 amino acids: CASGPRAGGPQDTQYF. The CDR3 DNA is TGTGCCAGCGGCCCTCGGGCGGGGGGGCCTCAAGATACGCAGTATTTT.

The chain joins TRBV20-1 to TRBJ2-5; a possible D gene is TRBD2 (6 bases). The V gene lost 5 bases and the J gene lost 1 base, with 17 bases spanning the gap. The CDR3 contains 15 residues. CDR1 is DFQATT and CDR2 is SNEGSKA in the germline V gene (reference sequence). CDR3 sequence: CSAHWASSGQETQYF. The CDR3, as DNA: TGCAGTGCTCATTGGGCTAGTAGCGGCCAAGAGACCCAGTACTTC.